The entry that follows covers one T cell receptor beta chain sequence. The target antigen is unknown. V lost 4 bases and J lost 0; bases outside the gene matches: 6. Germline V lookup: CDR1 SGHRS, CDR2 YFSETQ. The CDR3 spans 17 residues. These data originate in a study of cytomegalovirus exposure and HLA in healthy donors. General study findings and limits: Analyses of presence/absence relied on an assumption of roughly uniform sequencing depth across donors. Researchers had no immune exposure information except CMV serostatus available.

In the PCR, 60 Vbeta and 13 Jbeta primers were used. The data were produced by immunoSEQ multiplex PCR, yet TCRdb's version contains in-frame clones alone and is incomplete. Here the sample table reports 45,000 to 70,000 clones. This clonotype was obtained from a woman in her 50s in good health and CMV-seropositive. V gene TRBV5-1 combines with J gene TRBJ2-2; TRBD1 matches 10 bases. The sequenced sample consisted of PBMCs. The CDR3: CASSAGTGVANTGELFF. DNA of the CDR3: TGCGCCAGCAGCGCAGGGACAGGGGTAGCGAACACCGGGGAGCTGTTTTTT.